This T cell receptor (beta chain) was retrieved from a study of T cells in narcolepsy. Unmatched junction bases numbered 12, after V lost 4 bases and J lost 6 bases. CDR1 LGHNA and CDR2 YSLEER come from the germline V gene. The CDR3 totals 16 residues. This clone has a single count. Generated by immunoSEQ multiplex PCR, the TCRdb table keeps only in-frame clones and is missing some. The data contain about 40,000 clones, over 75% of them singletons. The TCR sequence derives from a human donor with narcolepsy. J is TRBJ1-2 and V is TRBV4-3; 9 positions agree with TRBD1. The sample comprised CD45RA- memory CD4+ T cells from PBMCs. CDR3 in amino acids: CASSLGEPGQGHGYTF. CDR3 nucleotide sequence: TGCGCCAGCAGCCTTGGGGAACCGGGACAGGGTCATGGCTACACCTTC.